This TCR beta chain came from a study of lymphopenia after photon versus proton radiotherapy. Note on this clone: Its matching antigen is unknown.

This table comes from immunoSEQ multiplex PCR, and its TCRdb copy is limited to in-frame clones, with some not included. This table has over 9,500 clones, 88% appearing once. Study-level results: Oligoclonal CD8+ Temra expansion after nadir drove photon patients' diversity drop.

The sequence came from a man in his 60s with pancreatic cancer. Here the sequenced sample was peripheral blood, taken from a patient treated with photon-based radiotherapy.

The CDR3, as DNA: TGTGCCAGTAGTATTCGGGCAGCATCCTCCTCTGGGGCCAACGTCCTGACTTTC. It translates to CASSIRAASSSGANVLTF. The V and J genes are TRBV19 and TRBJ2-6; D gene ambiguous. CDR1 is LNHDA, CDR2 SQIVND, per germline (reference sequence). Trimming removed 3 bases from V and 0 bases from J, with 15 bases in between. CDR3 size: 18 residues.